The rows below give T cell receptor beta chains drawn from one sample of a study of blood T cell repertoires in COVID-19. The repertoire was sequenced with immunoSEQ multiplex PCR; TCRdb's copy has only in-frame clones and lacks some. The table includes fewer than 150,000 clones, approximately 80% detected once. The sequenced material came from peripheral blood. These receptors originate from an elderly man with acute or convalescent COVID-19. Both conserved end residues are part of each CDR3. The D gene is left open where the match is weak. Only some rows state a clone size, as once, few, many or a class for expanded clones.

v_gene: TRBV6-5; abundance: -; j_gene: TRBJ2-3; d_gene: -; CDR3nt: TGTGCCAGCAGCAAAGGACAAGCTCCAAGGGTGCAGTATTTT; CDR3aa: CASSKGQAPRVQYF
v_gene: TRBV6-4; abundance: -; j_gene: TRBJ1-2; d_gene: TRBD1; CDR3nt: TGTGCCAGCAGTCCAGGGGGCAACTATGGCTACACCTTC; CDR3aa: CASSPGGNYGYTF
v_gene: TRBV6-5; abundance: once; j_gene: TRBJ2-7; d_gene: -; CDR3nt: TGTGCCAGCATGCCGTCGACAGGCTACTACGAGCAGTACTTC; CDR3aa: CASMPSTGYYEQYF
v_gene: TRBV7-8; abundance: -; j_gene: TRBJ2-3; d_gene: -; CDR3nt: TGTGCCAGCAGACTGGACATCACCACGGAGCAGTATTTT; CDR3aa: CASRLDITTEQYF
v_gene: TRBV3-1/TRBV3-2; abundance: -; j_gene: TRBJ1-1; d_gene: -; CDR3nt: TGTGCCAGCAGTCGACAGGTCTTGATGAACACTGAAGCTTTCTTT; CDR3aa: CASSRQVLMNTEAFF
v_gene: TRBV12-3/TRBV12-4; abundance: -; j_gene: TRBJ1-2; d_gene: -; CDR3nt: TGTGCCAGCAGTTTCACAGTCGGTGGCTACACCTTC; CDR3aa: CASSFTVGGYTF
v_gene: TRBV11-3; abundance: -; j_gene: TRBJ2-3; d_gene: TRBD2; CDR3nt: TGTGCCAGCAGCCCCCGCGGGAGGGGGCTCCCAGATACGCAGTATTTT; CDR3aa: CASSPRGRGLPDTQYF
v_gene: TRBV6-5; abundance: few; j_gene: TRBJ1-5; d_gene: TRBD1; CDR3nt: TGTGCCAGCAGGCAACAGGGGTTTGGTCAGCCCCAGCATTTT; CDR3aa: CASRQQGFGQPQHF
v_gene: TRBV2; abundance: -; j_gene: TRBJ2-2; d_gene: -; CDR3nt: TGTGCCAGCAGGGGACTCCTGAACACCGGGGAGCTGTTTTTT; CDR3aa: CASRGLLNTGELFF
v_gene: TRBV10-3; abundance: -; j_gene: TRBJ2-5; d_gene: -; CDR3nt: TGTCGCAATTTCCACCCCGGGGAGACCCAGTACTTC; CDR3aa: CRNFHPGETQYF
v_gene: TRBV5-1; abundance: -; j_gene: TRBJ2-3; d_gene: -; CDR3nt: TGCGCCAGCACCCCGGGACTTAGCACAGATACGCAGTATTTT; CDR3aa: CASTPGLSTDTQYF
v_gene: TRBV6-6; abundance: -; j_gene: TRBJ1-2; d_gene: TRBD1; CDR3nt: TGTGCCAGCAGTTTCCGGACAGGGGGAAATGGCTACACCTTC; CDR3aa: CASSFRTGGNGYTF
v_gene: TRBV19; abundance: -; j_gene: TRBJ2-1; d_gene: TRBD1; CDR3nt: TGTGCCAGTAGTATAGATCCTTACCAGGGGGCCTACAATGAGCAGTTCTTC; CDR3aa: CASSIDPYQGAYNEQFF
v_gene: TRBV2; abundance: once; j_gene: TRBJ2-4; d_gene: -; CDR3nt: TGTGCCAGCAGCCTAGAAGGGGTAGTGGCCAAAAACATTCAGTACTTC; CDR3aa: CASSLEGVVAKNIQYF
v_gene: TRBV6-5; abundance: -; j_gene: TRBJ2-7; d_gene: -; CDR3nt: TGTGCCAGCAGTTACTCGCCGGGACGGGGGTACGAGCAGTACTTC; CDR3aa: CASSYSPGRGYEQYF
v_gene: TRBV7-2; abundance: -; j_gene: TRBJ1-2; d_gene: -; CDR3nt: TGTGCCAGCGGGAGGGGTCAGAGTAACTATGGCTACACCTTC; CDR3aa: CASGRGQSNYGYTF
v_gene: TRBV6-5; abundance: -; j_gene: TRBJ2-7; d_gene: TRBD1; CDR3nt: TGTGCCAGCAGTTCAGGACAGGGGGCGAAAGAGCAGTACTTC; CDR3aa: CASSSGQGAKEQYF
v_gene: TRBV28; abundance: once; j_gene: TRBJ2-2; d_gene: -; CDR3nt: TGTGCCAGCAGTTTACCAGCGAACACCGGGGAGCTGTTTTTT; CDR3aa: CASSLPANTGELFF
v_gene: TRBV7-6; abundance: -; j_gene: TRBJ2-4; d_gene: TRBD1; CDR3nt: TGTGCCAGCAGCCCGACAGGGTCGCATGGAAACATTCAGTACTTC; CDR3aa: CASSPTGSHGNIQYF
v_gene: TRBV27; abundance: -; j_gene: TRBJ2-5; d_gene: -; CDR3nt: TGTGCCAGCAGTGAACAGGGCCCCCCGGGGACCCAGTACTTC; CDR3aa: CASSEQGPPGTQYF
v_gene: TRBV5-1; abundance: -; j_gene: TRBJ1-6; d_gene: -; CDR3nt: TGCGCCAGCAGCTTGGGGGTGGCGTCCGGGGTTTATAATTCACCCCTCCACTTT; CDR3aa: CASSLGVASGVYNSPLHF
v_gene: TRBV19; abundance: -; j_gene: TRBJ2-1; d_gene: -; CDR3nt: TGTGCCAGTAGTATCAAGAGGTTCAATGAGCAGTTCTTC; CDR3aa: CASSIKRFNEQFF